This TCR beta chain was sequenced during a study of cytomegalovirus exposure and HLA in healthy donors. The CDR3 runs 16 residues. Germline loops: CDR1 SGDLS, CDR2 YYNGEE. Regarding this clone: A junction boundary mismatches the germline segment, possibly from a read error.

Researchers ran the PCR with 60 Vbeta and 13 Jbeta primers. Profiled with immunoSEQ multiplex PCR; TCRdb holds only in-frame clones, not every one. The profile covers under 150,000 clones, with approximately 83% appearing a single time and under 2% taken by the ten largest. Sequenced sample: PBMCs. The sequence was obtained from a middle-aged woman in good health and CMV-seronegative. The chain links TRBV9 to TRBJ2-7, with 9 bases matching TRBD1. The CDR3 sequence: CASSPHPGTGSFEQYF. CDR3 in DNA: TGTGCCAGCAGCCCCCACCCCGGGACAGGGTCCTTCGAGCAGTACTTC.